These 12 T cell receptor beta chains came from one sample sequenced in a study of T cells in Graves' hyperthyroidism and ophthalmopathy. Template material for amplifying TCR beta CDR3 regions consisted of RNA transcripts. TCR CDR3 underwent first-round RT-PCR with the HTBI primer set. TCRdb ran MiXCR on the multiplex PCR reads and lists one entry per CDR3 protein. Among about 52,000 distinct CDR3 sequences listed, around 48% were seen once. Sequenced: blood. These receptor sequences come from a woman aged 50 to 65 with Graves' ophthalmopathy.

The sample holds a few counts of this clonotype. This chain uses TRBV4-3 with TRBJ2-7; TRBD1 aligns across 7 bases. The V gene end was trimmed by 5 bases and the J gene end by 6 bases; junction bases not matched to a gene: 16. The CDR3 extends over 16 amino acids. The V gene's germline CDR1 is LGHNA and CDR2 YSLEER. CDR3 protein: CASSSQTGTAAIEQYF. CDR3 nucleotide sequence: TGCGCCAGCAGCTCACAGACCGGGACAGCCGCTATCGAGCAGTACTTC.

This clonotype has a single count. The genes are TRBV2 and TRBJ2-7; the match to TRBD2 covers 12 bases. V trimming: 8 bases; J trimming: 6 bases; junction bases outside the gene matches: 8. CDR1 is SNHLY and CDR2 is FYNNEI in the germline V gene. The CDR3 runs 14 residues. The DNA of the CDR3 is TGTGCCAGCCTATGGACTAGCGGGGAGGGCGAGCAGTACTTC. This encodes CASLWTSGEGEQYF.

Points on this clonotype: This may come from a read error, since a much larger clone is one base off. This chain links TRBV4-3 with TRBJ1-5; maybe TRBD1 (6 bases). Trimming pared 1 base from V and 6 bases from J, leaving 16 bases between. Germline values: CDR1 LGHNA, CDR2 YSLEER. The CDR3 contains 16 residues. This chain's CDR3 is CASSQAAAGAGQPQHF. The CDR3 nucleotides are TGCGCCAGCAGCCAAGCAGCAGCGGGGGCAGGTCAGCCCCAGCATTTT.

As regards this clonotype: A read error is possible here, since a much larger clone lies one base away. This rearrangement joins TRBV2 to TRBJ2-7; D gene unclear. Germline lookup yields CDR1 SNHLY and CDR2 FYNNEI. This CDR3 region has 12 residues. V was trimmed by 5 bases and J by 3 bases, leaving 8 bases between them. CDR3 sequence: CASSFSDYEQYF. The CDR3 DNA is TGTGCCAGCAGTTTTTCGGACTACGAGCAGTACTTC.

This clonotype was seen a few times. The chain uses TRBV27 and TRBJ2-7; perhaps TRBD2 as D (5 bases). CDR1 is MNHEY and CDR2 is SMNVEV in the germline V gene (reference sequence). V was shortened by 8 bases and J by 3 bases, with 20 bases between the two germline ends. The CDR3 is 15 residues long. The CDR3 bases are TGTGCCAGCGGTAAACTAGGTAGCCTACACTACGAGCAGTACTTC. This gives the protein CASGKLGSLHYEQYF.

This clonotype was detected ten times or more. This chain joins TRBV5-1 and TRBJ2-4; tentatively, D is TRBD1 or TRBD2 (6 bases each). This CDR3 spans 14 amino acids. V lost 2 bases, J lost 9 bases, and 15 bases lay in between. Per germline, CDR1 SGHRS and CDR2 YFSETQ. CDR3 in DNA: TGCGCCAGCAGCTTCTCAGGGGCGCGGGGCATTCAGTACTTC. It codes for CASSFSGARGIQYF.

The table lists this clonotype with a few counts. A much larger clone sits a single nucleotide away, making a read error possible. V usage is TRBV6-5 and J usage is TRBJ1-3; 7 bases align to TRBD1. The CDR3 has 16 amino acids. CDR1 MNHEY and CDR2 SVGAGI come from the germline V gene. This chain's CDR3 is CASSYSPGTVGSTIYF. The CDR3 nucleotides read TGTGCCAGCAGTTACTCCCCCGGGACAGTTGGAAGCACCATATATTTT.

This clonotype was counted ten times or more. The CDR3 sequence is CSAGIVAYEQYF. The DNA of the CDR3 is TGCAGTGCTGGAATAGTGGCCTACGAGCAGTACTTC. The chain has TRBV20-1 and TRBJ2-7; no clear D. V gave up 5 bases and J gave up 2 bases, with 10 bases separating them. From germline, CDR1 is DFQATT and CDR2 SNEGSKA (reference sequence). This CDR3 is 12 amino acids long.

This clonotype showed up many times. This rearrangement joins TRBV19 to TRBJ2-5, with 7 positions matching TRBD1. The CDR3 extends over 14 amino acids. J gave up 5 bases and V 6 bases, and 9 bases lay outside the gene matches. Per the germline V gene, CDR1 is LNHDA and CDR2 is SQIVND (reference sequence). CDR3 residues: CASRRQGIKETQYF. CDR3 nucleotide sequence: TGTGCCAGTAGGAGACAGGGTATAAAGGAGACCCAGTACTTC.

This clonotype was seen just once. The rearrangement joins TRBV24-1 to TRBJ2-7; D unresolved. Germline loops: CDR1 KGHDR, CDR2 SFDVKD. Trimming took 3 bases from V and 5 from J, leaving 10 bases between them. There are 13 residues in the CDR3. CDR3 region: CATSDQPFHEQYF. In nucleotides, the CDR3 is TGTGCCACCAGTGATCAACCCTTCCACGAGCAGTACTTC.

This clonotype came up many times. The chain carries TRBV28 and TRBJ1-5; D unclear. CDR1 is MDHEN, CDR2 SYDVKM, per germline. The V gene lost 6 bases and the J gene lost 6 bases, with 18 bases spanning the gap. The CDR3 covers 15 residues. For the CDR3, the DNA is TGTGCCAGCAGGGCTTCCGGGTTGAGGAGTCAGCCCCAGCATTTT. Protein sequence: CASRASGLRSQPQHF.

The CDR3 nucleotides read TGTGCCATCAGTGAGCCAGGACAGGGGGCAGGAGATACGCAGTATTTT. Translated: CAISEPGQGAGDTQYF. The chain couples TRBV10-3 to TRBJ2-3; the match to TRBD1 covers 11 bases. Looked up from germline, CDR1 is ENHRY and CDR2 is SYGVKD. The CDR3 runs to 16 residues. J lost 5 bases, V lost 2 bases, and 6 bases had no gene match.